The 26 T cell receptor beta chains reported below all come from one sample, sequenced in a study of early stage breast cancer tumors. Assay: immunoSEQ multiplex PCR; the TCRdb copy retains only in-frame clones and omits some. The table lists some 70,000 clones, around 80% of them singletons. Sequenced sample: blood. The source of these receptors is a person aged 55 to 70 with breast cancer.

V is TRBV5-1 and J is TRBJ1-3; tentative D call: TRBD1 (6 bases). From germline, CDR1 is SGHRS and CDR2 YFSETQ. The CDR3 has 14 amino acids. The V end was cut by 4 bases, the J end by 1 base, with 9 bases between. The CDR3 here is CASSPGASGNTIYF. CDR3 DNA sequence: TGCGCCAGCAGCCCGGGGGCTTCTGGAAACACCATATATTTT.

V gene TRBV6-1 combines with J gene TRBJ1-2, with D unclear. Germline V CDR1 and CDR2: MNHNS, SASEGT. Deletions cut 4 bases from V and 4 bases from J, with 7 bases between. This CDR3 region has 12 residues. The DNA of the CDR3 is TGTGCCAGCAGTGCCGGGAGCTATGGCTACACCTTC. As protein: CASSAGSYGYTF.

The chain employs TRBV2 and TRBJ1-4; D ambiguous. V lost 7 bases, J lost 5 bases, and 17 bases lay in between. The CDR3 runs to 15 residues. Germline CDR1 reads SNHLY; CDR2 reads FYNNEI. CDR3 residues: CASNQISGGNEKLFF. The CDR3 DNA is TGTGCCAGCAATCAGATATCCGGAGGCAATGAAAAACTGTTTTTT.

The chain links TRBV11-1 to TRBJ2-7, with 8 bases that match TRBD1. Losses at the gene ends were 4 bases for V and 4 bases for J; bases not matched to a gene: 3. Germline V gene data show CDR1 as SGHAT and CDR2 as FQDESV (reference sequence). This CDR3 contains 13 residues. CDR3 nucleotide sequence: TGTGCCAGCAGCTGGGACAGGAGGTACGAGCAGTACTTC. Translated, it gives CASSWDRRYEQYF. Combining the CDR3 with reference TRBV11-1 and TRBJ2-7 gives the whole variable domain EAEVAQSPRYKITEKSQAVAFWCDPISGHATLYWYRQILGQGPELLVQFQDESVVDDSQLPKDRFSAERLKGVDSTLKIQPAELGDSAMYLCASSWDRRYEQYFGPGTRLTVT.

The gene calls are TRBV11-2 and TRBJ2-2; D might be TRBD1 (6 bases). V was clipped by 1 base and J by 6 bases, with 9 bases between them. The CDR3 sequence is 14 residues long. In germline, CDR1 is SGHAT, CDR2 FQNNGV. CDR3 loop: CASSLVRQAGELFF. The CDR3 nucleotides are TGTGCCAGCAGCTTAGTCCGACAGGCCGGGGAGCTGTTTTTT.

The chain recombines TRBV5-6 with TRBJ2-3; D remains unclear. Trimming shortened V by 0 bases and J by 1 base, and 3 bases separated the two germline ends. This CDR3 contains 13 residues. CDR1 and CDR2 (germline): SGHDT, YYEEEE. CDR3: CASSLVRTDTQYF. The CDR3 DNA reads TGTGCCAGCAGCTTGGTACGCACAGATACGCAGTATTTT.

This chain connects TRBV2 to TRBJ2-2; D gene unclear. CDR1 and CDR2 (germline): SNHLY, FYNNEI. V gave up 7 bases and J gave up 7 bases, with 13 bases separating them. The CDR3 contains 13 residues. The CDR3 here is CASTQTWGGELFF. The CDR3 region has the DNA TGTGCCAGCACCCAGACATGGGGCGGGGAGCTGTTTTTT.

V usage is TRBV27 and J usage is TRBJ2-7, with D possibly being TRBD1 (7 bases). The CDR3 consists of 11 residues. Looked up from germline, CDR1 is MNHEY and CDR2 is SMNVEV (reference sequence). V was clipped by 10 bases and J by 9 bases, with 16 bases between them. The CDR3 DNA sequence: TGTGCCACCCGACAGGGACTCGCGCAGTACTTC. Its translation: CATRQGLAQYF.

The chain combines TRBV2 with TRBJ2-1; D possibly corresponds to TRBD1 (5 bases). V lost 6 bases and J lost 5, with 14 bases in between. CDR1 is SNHLY, CDR2 FYNNEI, per germline. This CDR3 has 14 residues. DNA for the CDR3: TGTGCCAGCAGAGGTGGGGCAGGTGACAATGAGCAGTTCTTC. As protein: CASRGGAGDNEQFF.

The chain recombines TRBV15 with TRBJ2-5; D may be TRBD1 or TRBD2 (6 bases each). This CDR3 contains 18 residues. Germline V CDR1 and CDR2: LNHNV, YYDKDF (reference sequence). Trimming took 1 base from V and 2 from J, leaving 20 bases between them. CDR3 protein: CATSRANTGRLGQETQYF. DNA of the CDR3: TGTGCCACCAGCAGAGCCAACACAGGGAGGCTGGGACAAGAGACCCAGTACTTC.

The chain links TRBV6-4 to TRBJ2-3; D is unclear. Germline CDR1 and CDR2: MRHNA and SNTAGT. CDR3 size: 15 residues. Trimming took 2 bases from V and 0 from J, leaving 9 bases between them. CDR3 amino acids: CASSDGETSTDTQYF. The CDR3 DNA reads TGTGCCAGCAGTGACGGAGAGACAAGCACAGATACGCAGTATTTT.

In the case of this clone: The conserved closing phenylalanine or tryptophan is absent in this CDR3, likely reflecting a read error. The DNA is omitted, as the CDR3 cannot be located on it reliably, and the CDR3 follows TCRdb's listing. The chain couples TRBV11-2 to TRBJ2-7; the DNA was not used to check the table's D call, TRBD1. Counting both end residues, the CDR3 totals 11 amino acids. The germline V gene encodes CDR1 SGHAT and CDR2 FQNNGV. The CDR3 loop is CASSFGTVVFL.

The count of this clone is one. The J gene is TRBJ1-1, the V gene TRBV5-4; 7 nucleotides line up with TRBD1. This CDR3 comprises 17 residues. Per germline, CDR1 SGHNT and CDR2 YYREEE (reference sequence). Unmatched junction bases numbered 12, after V lost 4 bases and J lost 0 bases. The CDR3 coding sequence is TGTGCCAGCAGCGACGGGACAGCACGGAGGATGAACACTGAAGCTTTCTTT. Translated: CASSDGTARRMNTEAFF. The full variable domain, its missing parts supplied by reference TRBV5-4 and TRBJ1-1, is ETGVTQSPTHLIKTRGQQVTLRCSSQSGHNTVSWYQQALGQGPQFIFQYYREEENGRGNFPPRFSGLQFPNYSSELNVNALELDDSALYLCASSDGTARRMNTEAFFGQGTRLTVV.

V and J are TRBV2 and TRBJ1-4; unclear D gene. The CDR3 has 14 residues. Per the germline V gene, CDR1 is SNHLY and CDR2 is FYNNEI. V lost 6 bases and J lost 0, with 8 bases in between. DNA of the CDR3: TGTGCCAGCAGATTCACAGCAACTAATGAAAAACTGTTTTTT. Translating it yields CASRFTATNEKLFF.

The gene calls are TRBV11-2 and TRBJ2-2, with 9 bases matching TRBD1. The CDR3 runs to 16 residues. Germline CDR1 SGHAT, CDR2 FQNNGV. The V gene end was trimmed by 5 bases and the J gene end by 2 bases; junction bases not matched to a gene: 6. This CDR3 is CASSLRGQGNTGELFF. DNA of the CDR3: TGTGCCAGCAGCCTCAGGGGACAGGGTAACACCGGGGAGCTGTTTTTT.

This clone has a handful of counts. This sequence joins TRBV6-1 and TRBJ1-2; D unclear. V lost 3 bases to trimming and J lost 4 bases, with 6 bases between them. The CDR3 consists of 12 residues. Germline CDR1 reads MNHNS; CDR2 reads SASEGT. The CDR3 region has the DNA TGTGCCAGCAGTGATGGCAGCTATGGCTACACCTTC. Amino acid sequence: CASSDGSYGYTF.

The V and J genes are TRBV7-2 and TRBJ1-5, with D tentatively TRBD1 (5 bases). The CDR3 is 16 residues long. Germline assignment: CDR1 SGHTA and CDR2 FQGNSA. V lost 2 bases and J lost 6, with 17 bases in between. CDR3 DNA sequence: TGTGCCAGCAGCTTACTCCCAGGGCAGTTGGGTCAGCCCCAGCATTTT. Translated: CASSLLPGQLGQPQHF.

CDR3 loop: CASSYGQENTEAFF. Written as DNA, the CDR3 is TGTGCCAGCAGCTACGGACAGGAAAACACTGAAGCTTTCTTT. This chain connects TRBV7-9 to TRBJ1-1, with 7 positions matching TRBD1. The CDR3 sequence is 14 residues long. J was trimmed by 2 bases and V by 4 bases; bases with no gene match: 4. Germline V lookup: CDR1 SEHNR, CDR2 FQNEAQ (reference sequence).

The genes are TRBV18 and TRBJ2-3; TRBD2 matches 8 bases. CDR1 KGHSH and CDR2 LQKENI come from the germline V gene. The CDR3 is 17 residues long. The V segment lost 3 bases and the J segment 1 base; nucleotides outside the gene matches: 9. In DNA form, the CDR3 reads TGTGCCAGCTCACCTCGGCCAGCGGGAGCGGGCACAGATACGCAGTATTTT. As protein: CASSPRPAGAGTDTQYF.

This clone appeared once. CDR3 coding DNA: TGTGCCAGCAGCTTCCCCGGGGAGCTGTTTTTT. This translates into CASSFPGELFF. The rearrangement uses TRBV5-8 and TRBJ2-2; D not resolved. The length of the CDR3 is 11 residues. V was cut by 2 bases and J by 6 bases, with 2 bases left in between. Germline assignment: CDR1 SGHTS and CDR2 YDEGEE.

The rearrangement joins TRBV6-6 to TRBJ1-4, with D possibly TRBD1 on 5 matching bases. The germline V and J ends were trimmed by 7 bases and 6 bases, with 15 bases remaining between them. CDR3 size: 14 residues. From germline, CDR1 is MNHNY and CDR2 SVGAGI (reference sequence). CDR3 loop: CASMTPLGDEKLFF. Here the CDR3 DNA reads TGTGCCAGCATGACGCCCTTGGGGGATGAAAAACTGTTTTTT.

The rearrangement links TRBV30 to TRBJ2-5; D remains ambiguous. The CDR3 sequence is 13 residues long. Trimming removed 0 bases from V and 5 bases from J, with 10 bases in between. The V gene's germline CDR1 is GTSNPN and CDR2 SVGIG (reference sequence). The CDR3 sequence is CAWSVLSSETQYF. In nucleotides, the CDR3 is TGTGCCTGGAGTGTGCTTAGTTCGGAGACCCAGTACTTC.

The chain employs TRBV10-3 and TRBJ2-5, with D unresolved. Germline CDR1 ENHRY, CDR2 SYGVKD. V was cut by 10 bases and J by 4 bases, with 10 bases left in between. The CDR3 runs 11 residues. The CDR3 protein is CATQLAETQYF. The CDR3 DNA reads TGTGCCACCCAGCTTGCAGAGACCCAGTACTTC.

V gene TRBV5-6 combines with J gene TRBJ1-3; possible D gene TRBD1, 5 bases. This CDR3 comprises 17 residues. Trimming removed 4 bases at V and 4 bases at J, with 21 bases between. The germline V gene has CDR1 SGHDT and CDR2 YYEEEE. The CDR3 is CASSLGASRNAGNTIYF. For the CDR3, the DNA is TGTGCCAGCAGCCTTGGGGCCTCTCGCAATGCGGGAAACACCATATATTTT.

The rearrangement uses TRBV10-3 and TRBJ2-2; 9 bases line up with TRBD1. This CDR3 spans 17 amino acids. The V segment lost 6 bases and the J segment 0 bases; nucleotides outside the gene matches: 8. Germline CDR1 ENHRY, CDR2 SYGVKD. In DNA, the CDR3 is TGTGCCATCAGGCCCGGACAGGGGCAGGCGAACACCGGGGAGCTGTTTTTT. Amino acid sequence: CAIRPGQGQANTGELFF.

The rearrangement uses TRBV10-3 and TRBJ2-7; 11 nucleotides match TRBD2. J lost 1 base, V lost 4 bases, and 12 bases had no gene match. Germline V gene data show CDR1 as ENHRY and CDR2 as SYGVKD. The CDR3 spans 18 residues. The CDR3 loop reads CAISVTGALAGGSYEQYF. CDR3 nucleotide sequence: TGTGCCATCAGTGTGACAGGGGCTCTAGCGGGAGGTTCCTACGAGCAGTACTTC.